A single sample gave rise to the 30 T cell receptor beta chains below, sequenced in a study of shared clonotypes between healthy human individuals. Terminally differentiated effector memory CD45RA+ cells were left out of the naive CD8 fraction, which was CD45RO-negative and positively selected for CCR7. The data were produced by immunoSEQ multiplex PCR, yet TCRdb's version contains in-frame clones alone and is incomplete. The sample includes 2 million or so clones, about 95% seen only once; the top ten take more than 0.95%. The material sequenced was naive CD8+ T cells sorted from blood. The origin of the receptors is a man aged 18 to 35 in good health.

The chain joins TRBV13 to TRBJ2-7, with D perhaps TRBD2 (6 bases). Trimming cost V 5 bases and J 2 bases, with 25 bases left between them. Germline-derived CDR1 and CDR2 are PRHDT and FYEKMQ (reference sequence). CDR3 length equals 18 residues. CDR3 DNA sequence: TGTGCCAGCAGCCCCCCCTTTGGGGGAGGTTTCGTACCCTACGAGCAGTACTTC. This translates into CASSPPFGGGFVPYEQYF.

This chain connects TRBV30 to TRBJ1-4; D is uncertain. The V gene lost 0 bases and the J gene lost 8 bases, with 13 bases spanning the gap. CDR1 is GTSNPN and CDR2 is SVGIG in the germline V gene (reference sequence). CDR3 length equals 14 residues. CDR3: CAWSVLGDWEKLFF. In nucleotides, the CDR3 is TGTGCCTGGAGTGTACTCGGGGATTGGGAAAAACTGTTTTTT.

CDR3 protein: CASTQGRPLGYEAFF. CDR3 coding DNA: TGTGCCAGCACCCAGGGACGTCCGTTAGGGTATGAAGCTTTCTTT. The V and J genes are TRBV5-6 and TRBJ1-1; tentatively, D is TRBD1 (5 bases). Trimming shortened V by 6 bases and J by 7 bases, and 22 bases separated the two germline ends. Germline V gene lookup returns CDR1 SGHDT and CDR2 YYEEEE. This CDR3 is built from 15 residues.

The rearrangement links TRBV5-8 to TRBJ2-7, with D perhaps given as TRBD1 or TRBD2 (5 bases each). This CDR3 is built from 14 residues. Germline V gene sequence: CDR1 SGHTS, CDR2 YDEGEE. V shed 3 bases and J shed 1 base, with 11 bases lying between them. As DNA, the CDR3 is TGTGCCAGCAGCTGGGGGAGCGAATCCTACGAGCAGTACTTC. It translates to CASSWGSESYEQYF.

The gene calls are TRBV7-8 and TRBJ1-2, with D unclear. This CDR3 has 13 residues. CDR1 is SGHVS, CDR2 FQNEAQ, per germline. Trimming pared 4 bases from V and 4 bases from J, leaving 10 bases between. The CDR3 loop reads CASSSGFLYGYTF. CDR3 bases: TGTGCCAGCAGCTCGGGCTTCCTCTATGGCTACACCTTC.

In this sample, this clone turned up once. Other DNA variants within this sample encode the same CDR3. The chain uses TRBV5-1 and TRBJ1-1; a possible D gene is TRBD1 (5 bases). Per germline, CDR1 SGHRS and CDR2 YFSETQ. This CDR3 contains 12 residues. V was pared by 4 bases and J by 5 bases, with 9 bases between. The DNA of the CDR3 is TGCGCCAGCAGCCCCGGGGGGACTGAAGCTTTCTTT. Protein sequence: CASSPGGTEAFF.

This chain connects TRBV6-1 to TRBJ2-7, with D unclear. Between the trimmed V and J ends, which lost 1 base and 6 bases, there was a span of 13 bases. The V gene's germline CDR1 is MNHNS and CDR2 SASEGT. The CDR3 contains 14 residues. CDR3 loop: CASSEGSSLVEQYF. The DNA for the CDR3 is TGTGCCAGCAGTGAAGGGTCGAGTCTGGTCGAGCAGTACTTC.

This chain connects TRBV6-5 to TRBJ1-5; possibly TRBD1 for D (6 bases). The CDR3 is 13 residues long. Trimming took off 5 bases at V and 7 bases at J, with 12 bases between the two ends. CDR1 is MNHEY and CDR2 is SVGAGI in the germline V gene. CDR3 nucleotide sequence: TGTGCCAGCAGTCCGCAGGGGCAGCAGCCCCAGCATTTT. It specifies CASSPQGQQPQHF.

This clone came up once. J is TRBJ1-1 and V is TRBV27; D possibly corresponds to TRBD1 (5 bases). In germline, CDR1 is MNHEY, CDR2 SMNVEV (reference sequence). Trimming took off 0 bases at V and 0 bases at J, with 11 bases between the two ends. The CDR3 contains 16 residues. The CDR3: CASSLSQGAMNTEAFF. In DNA form, the CDR3 reads TGTGCCAGCAGTTTATCCCAAGGGGCAATGAACACTGAAGCTTTCTTT.

J is TRBJ1-2 and V is TRBV6-5; tentatively, D is TRBD1 (6 bases). V was clipped by 5 bases and J by 6 bases, with 13 bases between them. The CDR3 is 13 residues long. Per the germline V gene, CDR1 is MNHEY and CDR2 is SVGAGI. The CDR3 sequence: CASSPGDGNGYTF. The DNA for the CDR3 is TGTGCCAGCAGTCCAGGGGACGGAAATGGCTACACCTTC.

The rearrangement joins TRBV13 to TRBJ2-2, with D possibly being TRBD2 (6 bases). Germline V gives CDR1 PRHDT, CDR2 FYEKMQ (reference sequence). This CDR3 has 14 residues. V was pared by 2 bases and J by 4 bases, with 8 bases between. In nucleotides, the CDR3 is TGTGCCAGCAGCTTAATGGGGGGCACCGGGGAGCTGTTTTTT. It codes for CASSLMGGTGELFF.

The rearrangement joins TRBV7-9 to TRBJ2-1, with TRBD2 matching 16 bases. This CDR3 has 17 residues. The germline CDR1 and CDR2 sequences are SEHNR and FQNEAQ (reference sequence). Germline trimming cut 5 bases from V and 10 bases from J; bases unmatched to any gene: 11. CDR3 region: CASSPGTSGGDMDEQFF. For the CDR3, the DNA is TGTGCCAGCAGCCCTGGGACTAGCGGGGGGGACATGGACGAGCAGTTCTTC.

The chain recombines TRBV29-1 with TRBJ1-1; D may be TRBD1 (5 bases). The CDR3 has 12 residues. The V gene lost 3 bases and the J gene lost 3 bases, with 8 bases spanning the gap. Germline CDR1 reads SQVTM; CDR2 reads ANQGSEA. The CDR3 protein is CSVEAGYTEAFF. The CDR3 DNA reads TGCAGCGTTGAGGCAGGGTACACTGAAGCTTTCTTT.

This clone occurred once. This chain connects TRBV2 to TRBJ2-7; D gene ambiguous. V lost 5 bases to trimming and J lost 4 bases, with 12 bases between them. CDR1 is SNHLY and CDR2 is FYNNEI in the germline V gene. The CDR3 is 13 amino acids. CDR3: CASSPPGQYEQYF. The CDR3 DNA is TGTGCCAGCAGTCCACCGGGCCAATACGAGCAGTACTTC. The variable domain in full, completed from reference TRBV2 and TRBJ2-7, reads EPEVTQTPSHQVTQMGQEVILRCVPISNHLYFYWYRQILGQKVEFLVSFYNNEISEKSEIFDDQFSVERPDGSNFTLKIRSTKLEDSAMYFCASSPPGQYEQYFGPGTRLTVT.

With regard to this clone: The junction departs from the called germline gene at one end, perhaps through a read error. The chain recombines TRBV7-2 with TRBJ2-3, with TRBD1 as a possible D gene (5 bases). The CDR3 spans 14 residues. Germline lookup yields CDR1 SGHTA and CDR2 FQGNSA. The CDR3 here is CANSFQGNTDTQYF. CDR3 sequence (DNA): TGTGCCAACAGCTTCCAGGGCAACACAGATACGCAGTATTTT.

The gene calls are TRBV29-1 and TRBJ2-5, with D perhaps TRBD1 (6 bases). V lost 3 bases and J lost 4, with 9 bases in between. Germline V gene data show CDR1 as SQVTM and CDR2 as ANQGSEA. The CDR3 covers 12 residues. The CDR3 DNA reads as TGCAGCGTTGACGAACAGGGAGAGACCCAGTACTTC. Residues: CSVDEQGETQYF. Full variable domain (outside the CDR3, taken from reference TRBV29-1 and TRBJ2-5): SAVISQKPSRDICQRGTSLTIQCQVDSQVTMMFWYRQQPGQSLTLIATANQGSEATYESGFVIDKFPISRPNLTFSTLTVSNMSPEDSSIYLCSVDEQGETQYFGPGTRLLVL.

This chain links TRBV6-4 with TRBJ1-6; 8 nucleotides align to TRBD1. Germline CDR1 and CDR2: MRHNA and SNTAGT. The junction had 1 base not matched to a gene; V was cut back by 2 bases and J by 4 bases. This CDR3 region has 15 residues. The CDR3 region has the DNA TGTGCCAGCAGTGACGGGACAGGTTATAATTCACCCCTCCACTTT. Encoded protein: CASSDGTGYNSPLHF.

The chain carries TRBV4-1 and TRBJ2-7; D is perhaps TRBD1 or TRBD2 (6 bases each). This CDR3 spans 15 amino acids. The V gene's germline CDR1 is MGHRA and CDR2 YSYEKL. V was pared by 1 base and J by 5 bases, with 15 bases between. In nucleotides, the CDR3 is TGCGCCAGCAGCCAAGGGTGGGGGGCGACCCACGAGCAGTACTTC. Its protein is CASSQGWGATHEQYF.

This clone was observed once. The chain joins TRBV4-3 to TRBJ2-7; no clear D. CDR3 size: 13 residues. Germline assignment: CDR1 LGHNA and CDR2 YSLEER. V lost 0 bases and J 3 bases, leaving 6 bases between the germline ends. CDR3 in amino acids: CASSQDYYYEQYF. The DNA of the CDR3 is TGCGCCAGCAGCCAAGACTACTACTACGAGCAGTACTTC.

V is TRBV28 and J is TRBJ2-7; 16 positions match TRBD2. From germline, CDR1 is MDHEN and CDR2 SYDVKM. This CDR3 is built from 18 residues. V was pared by 3 bases and J by 1 base, with 6 bases of the junction left unmatched. The CDR3 sequence is CASSFQGTSGGVSYEQYF. Written as DNA, the CDR3 is TGTGCCAGCAGTTTCCAAGGGACTAGCGGGGGGGTGTCCTACGAGCAGTACTTC.

The chain recombines TRBV28 with TRBJ2-2; D not certain. The V gene's germline CDR1 is MDHEN and CDR2 SYDVKM. The CDR3 contains 14 residues. With 3 bases removed from V and 5 bases from J, the gap between germline ends came to 10 bases. CDR3: CASSFRAITGELFF. The CDR3 bases are TGTGCCAGCAGTTTTCGTGCCATTACCGGGGAGCTGTTTTTT.

The chain employs TRBV10-3 and TRBJ2-7; D gene uncertain. The CDR3 is 12 residues long. Germline V gene lookup returns CDR1 ENHRY and CDR2 SYGVKD. V was shortened by 4 bases and J by 5 bases, with 9 bases between the two germline ends. The CDR3 DNA follows: TGTGCCATCAGTGGTTCTGGAAACGAGCAGTACTTC. This codes for CAISGSGNEQYF.

CDR3 sequence reads: CASSGAGIGYEQYF. The CDR3 coding sequence is TGTGCCAGTAGTGGGGCAGGGATAGGCTACGAGCAGTACTTC. The chain links TRBV19 to TRBJ2-7, with a possible D match to TRBD1 (5 bases). Trimming stripped 5 bases from V and 3 bases from J, with 14 bases between. Germline CDR1 is LNHDA and CDR2 is SQIVND (reference sequence). The CDR3 loop spans 14 amino acids.

This chain uses TRBV4-1 with TRBJ2-1, with 7 bases aligning to TRBD1. Trimming removed 4 bases from V and 4 bases from J; junction bases left unmatched: 13. Germline CDR1 is MGHRA and CDR2 is YSYEKL. The CDR3 runs to 17 residues. CDR3 coding DNA: TGCGCCAGCAGCCCGTCCCACGAGGGGGACAGATACAATGAGCAGTTCTTC. As protein: CASSPSHEGDRYNEQFF.

The V call is TRBV5-6, the J call TRBJ2-1; tentatively, D is TRBD1 (6 bases). This CDR3 has 13 amino acids. The V gene's germline CDR1 is SGHDT and CDR2 YYEEEE. V was cut by 6 bases and J by 1 base, with 8 bases left in between. CDR3 coding DNA: TGTGCCAGCATGGGGGCTTCCTACAATGAGCAGTTCTTC. Residues: CASMGASYNEQFF. Drawing the rest from reference TRBV5-6 and TRBJ2-1, the complete variable domain is DAGVTQSPTHLIKTRGQQVTLRCSPKSGHDTVSWYQQALGQGPQFIFQYYEEEERQRGNFPDRFSGHQFPNYSSELNVNALLLGDSALYLCASMGASYNEQFFGPGTRLTVL.

As regards this clone: Other nucleotide sequences in the sample specify the same CDR3. This chain links TRBV4-3 with TRBJ2-5, with unresolved D. Germline CDR1 LGHNA, CDR2 YSLEER. V lost 1 base and J 7 bases, leaving 10 bases between the germline ends. The CDR3 extends over 13 amino acids. CDR3 bases: TGCGCCAGCAGCCAAGGGGTAGTAGGGACCCAGTACTTC. Residues: CASSQGVVGTQYF.

The chain is built from TRBV5-4 and TRBJ1-2; a weak D match, TRBD1 (5 bases). The CDR3 is made up of 15 amino acids. From germline, CDR1 is SGHNT and CDR2 YYREEE (reference sequence). Trimming stripped 4 bases from V and 3 bases from J, with 16 bases between. This CDR3 is CASSLFAGSDYGYTF. The DNA for the CDR3 is TGTGCCAGCAGCCTTTTCGCAGGGAGTGACTATGGCTACACCTTC.

The chain uses TRBV29-1 and TRBJ2-1; D might be TRBD1 (6 bases). The CDR3 runs to 12 residues. V was clipped by 5 bases and J by 7 bases, with 12 bases between them. CDR1 is SQVTM, CDR2 ANQGSEA, per germline. The CDR3 DNA sequence: TGCAGCGTTACAGGGCTGGGTAATGAGCAGTTCTTC. Amino acids: CSVTGLGNEQFF.

On this clone itself: Its ends do not fully match the called genes, so a read error is possible. This chain joins TRBV5-4 and TRBJ2-1; 13 bases line up with TRBD2. The CDR3 runs to 16 residues. Germline values: CDR1 SGHNT, CDR2 YYREEE (reference sequence). The CDR3 nucleotides are TGTGCCAGCAGCTTGGCGGGACTAGCGGGGATAAATGGGCAGTTCTTC. Protein sequence: CASSLAGLAGINGQFF.

This chain links TRBV27 with TRBJ1-1, with D unclear. The CDR3 extends over 13 amino acids. The V and J ends lost 2 bases and 1 base respectively, with 5 bases between them. Per the germline V gene, CDR1 is MNHEY and CDR2 is SMNVEV (reference sequence). The CDR3 nucleotides read TGTGCCAGCAGTTTAGTCAGGAACACTGAAGCTTTCTTT. This sequence encodes CASSLVRNTEAFF.